What follows are 4 T cell receptor beta chains derived from one specimen sequenced in a study of graft-versus-host responses after intestinal transplantation. No antigen has been identified for these receptors. Here immunoSEQ multiplex PCR was the method, and the copy in TCRdb shows in-frame clones only, minus some. This table has about 64,000 clones, approximately 90% appearing once. The sample was unstimulated CD8+ T cells sorted from spleen or lymph node cells, taken before transplant. Source of these receptors: a human donor who was the organ donor for an intestinal transplant.

The chain couples TRBV9 to TRBJ1-5; D is unclear. Germline lookup yields CDR1 SGDLS and CDR2 YYNGEE. The V end lost 3 bases, the J end lost 2 bases, and 9 bases lay between the germline ends. The CDR3 is 14 residues long. CDR3 amino acids: CASSDSRGNQPQHF. CDR3 DNA sequence: TGTGCCAGCAGCGATAGTCGTGGCAATCAGCCCCAGCATTTT.

The chain uses TRBV19 and TRBJ2-1; D possibly corresponds to TRBD1 (6 bases). V dropped 1 base and J dropped 3 bases, with 13 bases sitting between them. CDR1 and CDR2 (germline): LNHDA, SQIVND (reference sequence). The CDR3 is made up of 16 amino acids. The CDR3 DNA is TGTGCCAGTAGTATAGGATCAGGGGTGGGCTACAATGAGCAGTTCTTC. Its translation is CASSIGSGVGYNEQFF.

The V and J genes are TRBV29-1 and TRBJ1-3; no clear D gene. V was pared by 5 bases and J by 10 bases, with 15 bases between. CDR3 length equals 12 residues. CDR1 is SQVTM, CDR2 ANQGSEA, per germline. CDR3 nucleotide sequence: TGCAGCGTTAGGCGGAGGAAGAGGACCATATATTTT. Its protein product is CSVRRRKRTIYF.

The CDR3 coding sequence is TGTGCCAGCTCACATTGGGACTTCCCTGAAGCTTTCTTT. Amino acid sequence: CASSHWDFPEAFF. The rearrangement links TRBV18 to TRBJ1-1, with a possible D match to TRBD1 (5 bases). Deletions cut 4 bases from V and 6 bases from J, with 12 bases between. This CDR3 has 13 residues. Germline-derived CDR1 and CDR2 are KGHSH and LQKENI. The whole variable domain, filled in from reference TRBV18 and TRBJ1-1, reads NAGVMQNPRHLVRRRGQEARLRCSPMKGHSHVYWYRQLPEEGLKFMVYLQKENIIDESGMPKERFSAEFPKEGPSILRIQQVVRGDSAAYFCASSHWDFPEAFFGQGTRLTVV.